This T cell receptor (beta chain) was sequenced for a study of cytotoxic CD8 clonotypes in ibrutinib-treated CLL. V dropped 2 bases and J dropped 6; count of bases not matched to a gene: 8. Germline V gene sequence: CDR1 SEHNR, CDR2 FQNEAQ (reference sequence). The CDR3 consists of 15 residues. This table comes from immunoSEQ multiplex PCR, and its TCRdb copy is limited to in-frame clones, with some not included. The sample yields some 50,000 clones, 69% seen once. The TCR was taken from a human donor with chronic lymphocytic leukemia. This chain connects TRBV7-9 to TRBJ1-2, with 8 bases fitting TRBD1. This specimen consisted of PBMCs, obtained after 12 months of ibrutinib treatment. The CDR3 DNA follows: TGTGCCAGCAGCTTACCAGCAGGGGGCATTGATGGCTACACCTTC. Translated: CASSLPAGGIDGYTF. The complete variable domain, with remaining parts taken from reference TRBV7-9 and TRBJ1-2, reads DTGVSQNPRHKITKRGQNVTFRCDPISEHNRLYWYRQTLGQGPEFLTYFQNEAQLEKSRLLSDRFSAERPKGSFSTLEIQRTEQGDSAMYLCASSLPAGGIDGYTFGSGTRLTVV.